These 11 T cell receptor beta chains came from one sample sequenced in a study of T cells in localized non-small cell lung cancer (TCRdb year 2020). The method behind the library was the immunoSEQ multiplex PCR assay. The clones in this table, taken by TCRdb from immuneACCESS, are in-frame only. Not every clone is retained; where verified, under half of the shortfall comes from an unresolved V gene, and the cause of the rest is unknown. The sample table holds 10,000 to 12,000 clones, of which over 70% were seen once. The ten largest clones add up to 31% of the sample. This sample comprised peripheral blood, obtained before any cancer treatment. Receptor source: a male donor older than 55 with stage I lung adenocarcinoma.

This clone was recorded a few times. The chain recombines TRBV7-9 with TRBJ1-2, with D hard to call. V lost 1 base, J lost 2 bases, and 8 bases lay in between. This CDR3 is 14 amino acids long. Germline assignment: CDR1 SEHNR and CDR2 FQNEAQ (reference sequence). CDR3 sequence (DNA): TGTGCCAGCAGCTTAGAAGCGGTAAACTATGGCTACACCTTC. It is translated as CASSLEAVNYGYTF.

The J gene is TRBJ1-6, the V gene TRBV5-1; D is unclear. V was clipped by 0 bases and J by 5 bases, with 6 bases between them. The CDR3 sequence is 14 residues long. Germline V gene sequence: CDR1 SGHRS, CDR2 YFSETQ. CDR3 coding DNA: TGCGCCAGCAGCTTGGGTCGGAATAATTCACCCCTCCACTTT. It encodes CASSLGRNNSPLHF.

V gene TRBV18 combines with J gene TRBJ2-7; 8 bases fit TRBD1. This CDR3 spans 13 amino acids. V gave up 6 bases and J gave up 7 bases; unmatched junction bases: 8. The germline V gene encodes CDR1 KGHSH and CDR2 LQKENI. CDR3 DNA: TGTGCCAGCTCTCCGAACAGGGGGTGGGAGCAGTACTTC. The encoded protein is CASSPNRGWEQYF.

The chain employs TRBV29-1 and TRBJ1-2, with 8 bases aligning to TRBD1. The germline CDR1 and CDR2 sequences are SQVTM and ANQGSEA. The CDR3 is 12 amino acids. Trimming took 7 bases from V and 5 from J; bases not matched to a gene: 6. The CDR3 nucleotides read TGCAGCGGCTTCGGACAGGGTTATGGCTACACCTTC. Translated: CSGFGQGYGYTF.

CDR3 bases: TGTGCCAGCAGCTTACTCCCAGGGGGGTCCTACAATGAGCAGTTCTTC. It is translated as CASSLLPGGSYNEQFF. The chain links TRBV5-6 to TRBJ2-1; TRBD1 is a possible D gene (7 bases). Germline loops: CDR1 SGHDT, CDR2 YYEEEE. The CDR3 length is 16 residues. V was trimmed by 2 bases and J by 1 base, leaving 13 bases between them. Full variable domain (missing parts from reference TRBV5-6 and TRBJ2-1): DAGVTQSPTHLIKTRGQQVTLRCSPKSGHDTVSWYQQALGQGPQFIFQYYEEEERQRGNFPDRFSGHQFPNYSSELNVNALLLGDSALYLCASSLLPGGSYNEQFFGPGTRLTVL.

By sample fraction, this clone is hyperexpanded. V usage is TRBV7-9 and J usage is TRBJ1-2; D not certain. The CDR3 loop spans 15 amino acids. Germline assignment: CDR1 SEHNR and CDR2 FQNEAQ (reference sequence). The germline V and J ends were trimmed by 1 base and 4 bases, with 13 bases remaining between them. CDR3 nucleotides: TGTGCCAGCAGCTTAGGGTTTTTACCGATCTATGGCTACACCTTC. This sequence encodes CASSLGFLPIYGYTF.

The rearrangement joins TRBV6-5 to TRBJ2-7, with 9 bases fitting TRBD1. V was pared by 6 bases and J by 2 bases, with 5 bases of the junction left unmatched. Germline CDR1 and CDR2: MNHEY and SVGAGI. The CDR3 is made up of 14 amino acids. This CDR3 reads CASRGGQGAYEQYF. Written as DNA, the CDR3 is TGTGCCAGCAGGGGGGGACAGGGCGCCTACGAGCAGTACTTC.

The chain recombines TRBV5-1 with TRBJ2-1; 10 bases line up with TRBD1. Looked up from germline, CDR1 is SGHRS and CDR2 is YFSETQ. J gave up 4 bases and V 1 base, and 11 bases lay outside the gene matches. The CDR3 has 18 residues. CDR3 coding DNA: TGCGCCAGCAGCTTGTTTTCCCCGCGGGACAGGGGATACAATGAGCAGTTCTTC. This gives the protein CASSLFSPRDRGYNEQFF.

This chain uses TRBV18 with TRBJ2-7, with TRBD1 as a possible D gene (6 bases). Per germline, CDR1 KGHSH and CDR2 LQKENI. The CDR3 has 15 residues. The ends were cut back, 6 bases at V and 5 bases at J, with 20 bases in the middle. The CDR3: CASSTLRDTPHEQYF. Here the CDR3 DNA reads TGTGCCAGCTCGACGCTCCGGGACACCCCCCACGAGCAGTACTTC.

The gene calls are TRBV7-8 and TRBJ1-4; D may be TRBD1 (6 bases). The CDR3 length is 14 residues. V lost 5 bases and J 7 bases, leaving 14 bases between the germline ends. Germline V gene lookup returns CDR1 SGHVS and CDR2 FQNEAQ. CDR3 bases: TGTGCCAGCAGCAGAGGGGGAAGGGGTGAAAAACTGTTTTTT. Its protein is CASSRGGRGEKLFF.

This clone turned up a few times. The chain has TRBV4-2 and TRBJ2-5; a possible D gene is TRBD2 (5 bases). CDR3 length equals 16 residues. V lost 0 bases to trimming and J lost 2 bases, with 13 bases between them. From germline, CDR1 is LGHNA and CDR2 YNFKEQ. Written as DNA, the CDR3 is TGTGCCAGCAGCCAAGATACGGGGAAACAACAAGAGACCCAGTACTTC. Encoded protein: CASSQDTGKQQETQYF.